A single sample is the source of the 2 T cell receptor beta chains below, sequenced in a study of blood T cell repertoires in COVID-19. The table came from immunoSEQ multiplex PCR; TCRdb's copy has only in-frame clones and leaves some out. The data hold 130,000 to 150,000 clones, with around 90% observed a single time. Input material: peripheral blood. The source of these receptors is a man in his sixties or seventies with acute or convalescent COVID-19.

This chain joins TRBV28 and TRBJ2-7, with unresolved D. Trimming shortened V by 7 bases and J by 2 bases, and 9 bases separated the two germline ends. The CDR3 is 12 amino acids. Germline V gene lookup returns CDR1 MDHEN and CDR2 SYDVKM. The CDR3 loop is CASISSPYEQYF. As DNA, the CDR3 is TGTGCCAGCATCTCCAGTCCCTACGAGCAGTACTTC.

The V call is TRBV11-2, the J call TRBJ1-2, with TRBD1 identical over 8 bases. The CDR3 loop spans 14 amino acids. In germline, CDR1 is SGHAT, CDR2 FQNNGV. The ends lost 6 bases at V and 6 bases at J; junction bases unmatched: 9. The CDR3 DNA sequence: TGTGCCAGCAGGTCCTGGACAGGGTCAAATGGCTACACCTTC. This codes for CASRSWTGSNGYTF.